This TCR beta chain was identified in a study of blood T cell repertoires in COVID-19. Using immunoSEQ multiplex PCR, the repertoire was profiled, and TCRdb retains in-frame clones only, with some absent. This table has about 340,000 clones, around nine tenths appearing once. The CDR3 extends over 11 amino acids. CDR1 is LGHNA, CDR2 YNFKEQ, per germline. The V gene lost 8 bases and the J gene lost 3 bases, with 7 bases spanning the gap. The chain recombines TRBV4-2 with TRBJ2-5; D ambiguous. This clonotype was sampled from a woman aged 55-70 years with COVID-19, enrolled during active disease. The sequencing sample was made of peripheral blood. For the CDR3, the DNA is TGTGCCAGCCTAGTAGAAGAGACCCAGTACTTC. Translated, it gives CASLVEETQYF.